These 21 T cell receptor beta chains originate from one sample sequenced in a study of CD8 T cells in Susac syndrome. Random hexamers primed reverse transcription of 0.5 to 1 ug RNA. TCRdb independently ran MiXCR on the immunoSEQ multiplex PCR reads; one entry per CDR3 protein. The repertoire holds roughly 160,000 distinct CDR3 sequences, about 96% seen once, with about 0.12% in the top ten. The sequenced sample was CD4+ T cells from PBMCs. Receptors originate from a human donor with Susac syndrome.

The chain employs TRBV9 and TRBJ2-3; D may be TRBD1 or TRBD2 (5 bases each). This CDR3 has 16 amino acids. The germline V gene encodes CDR1 SGDLS and CDR2 YYNGEE. The ends were cut back, 4 bases at V and 2 bases at J, with 17 bases in the middle. This CDR3 reads CASSTGTSDTTDTQYF. In DNA, the CDR3 is TGTGCCAGCAGCACCGGGACGTCAGACACCACAGATACGCAGTATTTT. Full variable domain (missing parts from reference TRBV9 and TRBJ2-3): DSGVTQTPKHLITATGQRVTLRCSPRSGDLSVYWYQQSLDQGLQFLIQYYNGEERAKGNILERFSAQQFPDLHSELNLSSLELGDSALYFCASSTGTSDTTDTQYFGPGTRLTVL.

The rearrangement uses TRBV9 and TRBJ2-3; 8 nucleotides match TRBD1. Germline assignment: CDR1 SGDLS and CDR2 YYNGEE. V gave up 4 bases and J gave up 0 bases; unmatched junction bases: 7. The CDR3 is 16 amino acids. For the CDR3, the DNA is TGTGCCAGCAGCCCCAGGACAGGGCCTAGCACAGATACGCAGTATTTT. This sequence encodes CASSPRTGPSTDTQYF.

The chain uses TRBV24-1 and TRBJ2-7, with 8 nucleotides matching TRBD1. CDR1 KGHDR and CDR2 SFDVKD come from the germline V gene. The CDR3 has 14 residues. With V trimmed by 9 bases and J by 2 bases, 8 bases remained unmatched. CDR3 DNA: TGTGCCACCCTCCTACCGGGACAGGCCTACGAGCAGTACTTC. Translated: CATLLPGQAYEQYF.

The V gene is TRBV7-8, the J gene TRBJ2-1, with D possibly matching TRBD2 (6 bases). The CDR3 is made up of 16 amino acids. Germline-derived CDR1 and CDR2 are SGHVS and FQNEAQ. V dropped 4 bases and J dropped 0 bases, with 13 bases sitting between them. CDR3 loop: CASSSPGARSYNEQFF. The CDR3 coding sequence is TGTGCCAGCAGCTCTCCGGGAGCCCGCTCCTACAATGAGCAGTTCTTC. Full variable domain (outside the CDR3, taken from reference TRBV7-8 and TRBJ2-1): GAGVSQSPRYKVAKRGQDVALRCDPISGHVSLFWYQQALGQGPEFLTYFQNEAQLDKSGLPSDRFFAERPEGSVSTLKIQRTQQEDSAVYLCASSSPGARSYNEQFFGPGTRLTVL.

This chain joins TRBV3-1 and TRBJ2-3; no reliable D call. The CDR3 has 17 residues. CDR1 is LGHDT, CDR2 YNNKEL, per germline (reference sequence). V lost 0 bases, J lost 2 bases, and 15 bases lay in between. DNA for the CDR3: TGTGCCAGCAGCCAAGATCCGGATGTTCGGGTCACAGATACGCAGTATTTT. Its translation is CASSQDPDVRVTDTQYF.

The V call is TRBV29-1, the J call TRBJ2-1, with 14 bases fitting TRBD2. Losses at the gene ends were 6 bases for V and 6 bases for J; bases not matched to a gene: 4. Looked up from germline, CDR1 is SQVTM and CDR2 is ANQGSEA. The CDR3 is 14 amino acids. Here the CDR3 reads CSVGTSGGPNEQFF. The CDR3 DNA is TGCAGCGTGGGGACTAGCGGGGGCCCCAATGAGCAGTTCTTC.

This rearrangement joins TRBV20-1 to TRBJ1-2, with a tentative D call TRBD1 (5 bases). The CDR3 consists of 14 residues. V lost 1 base, J lost 2 bases, and 11 bases lay in between. CDR1 is DFQATT and CDR2 is SNEGSKA in the germline V gene (reference sequence). In DNA form, the CDR3 reads TGCAGTGCTAGAGGGGGGGAGGGGAACTATGGCTACACCTTC. Amino acid sequence: CSARGGEGNYGYTF.

The rearrangement joins TRBV7-6 to TRBJ2-5, with D hard to call. V was cut by 5 bases and J by 0 bases, with 4 bases left in between. Looked up from germline, CDR1 is SGHVS and CDR2 is FNYEAQ. This CDR3 is built from 12 residues. CDR3 in DNA: TGTGCCAGCAGCATGAACCAAGAGACCCAGTACTTC. The encoded protein is CASSMNQETQYF.

This chain connects TRBV2 to TRBJ2-7; the D is unclear. CDR1 and CDR2 from the germline V gene are SNHLY and FYNNEI. CDR3 length: 12 residues. Trimming left V 6 bases short and J 5 bases short, with 11 bases between. CDR3 loop: CASSVSRNEQYV. CDR3 nucleotides: TGTGCCAGCAGCGTATCTAGGAACGAGCAGTACGTC.

This rearrangement joins TRBV13 to TRBJ2-4; TRBD1 might be the D (5 bases). Trimming pared 5 bases from V and 0 bases from J, leaving 11 bases between. Per the germline V gene, CDR1 is PRHDT and CDR2 is FYEKMQ (reference sequence). This CDR3 has 15 amino acids. The CDR3 DNA sequence: TGTGCCAGCAGCCCGCCAGGGTTAGCCAAAAACATTCAGTACTTC. It translates to CASSPPGLAKNIQYF.

CDR3 nucleotide sequence: TGTGCCAGCAGTCCCCCACTAGCGGGAGGATTGGAGACCCAGTACTTC. Its protein product is CASSPPLAGGLETQYF. The chain couples TRBV12-3 or TRBV12-4 to TRBJ2-5, with 12 bases that match TRBD2. The trim removed 5 bases at V and 5 bases at J, leaving 9 bases unmatched. This CDR3 spans 16 amino acids.

V is TRBV23-1 and J is TRBJ2-3; D is ambiguous. TRBV23-1 is recorded as an ORF, its role being uncertain. The ends were cut back, 0 bases at V and 2 bases at J, with 6 bases in the middle. This CDR3 contains 14 residues. CDR3 DNA sequence: TGCGCCAGCAGTCAATCGTGGTCCACAGATACGCAGTATTTT. It is translated as CASSQSWSTDTQYF.

V is TRBV29-1 and J is TRBJ1-1; D is ambiguous. Germline V gives CDR1 SQVTM, CDR2 ANQGSEA. The V end lost 3 bases, the J end lost 4 bases, and 12 bases lay between the germline ends. The CDR3 is 13 residues long. Here the CDR3 DNA reads TGCAGCGTTGACGGGAGGTCGGTCACTGAAGCTTTCTTT. Protein: CSVDGRSVTEAFF. Filled out from reference TRBV29-1 and TRBJ1-1, the complete variable domain reads SAVISQKPSRDICQRGTSLTIQCQVDSQVTMMFWYRQQPGQSLTLIATANQGSEATYESGFVIDKFPISRPNLTFSTLTVSNMSPEDSSIYLCSVDGRSVTEAFFGQGTRLTVV.

The gene calls are TRBV28 and TRBJ2-6; TRBD2 matches at 8 bases. V shed 6 bases, J shed 2 bases, and the junction held 3 bases outside the gene matches. In germline, CDR1 is MDHEN, CDR2 SYDVKM. The length of the CDR3 is 15 residues. The CDR3 sequence: CASSPGRAGANVLTF. CDR3 coding DNA: TGTGCCAGCAGCCCCGGGAGGGCTGGGGCCAACGTCCTGACTTTC.

The chain recombines TRBV6-1 with TRBJ2-2; 7 bases map to TRBD1. The J segment lost 6 bases and the V segment lost 6 bases, leaving 13 bases of the junction unmatched. The CDR3 has 16 residues. The germline CDR1 and CDR2 sequences are MNHNS and SASEGT. CDR3 sequence (DNA): TGTGCCAGCAGAAGACAGGGATGGCAAAGTTCCGGGGAGCTGTTTTTT. This sequence encodes CASRRQGWQSSGELFF.

V usage is TRBV30 and J usage is TRBJ1-2; 11 positions match TRBD1. From germline, CDR1 is GTSNPN and CDR2 SVGIG (reference sequence). Trimming took 2 bases from V and 6 from J; bases not matched to a gene: 11. The CDR3 covers 16 residues. The CDR3 DNA reads as TGTGCCTGGAGTCAACCGGACAGGGGGCGGGAGAATGGCTACACCTTC. This sequence encodes CAWSQPDRGRENGYTF.

This chain joins TRBV14 and TRBJ2-5, with 8 bases matching TRBD2. V lost 1 base and J lost 5; bases outside the gene matches: 6. The CDR3 runs to 15 residues. The germline V gene encodes CDR1 SGHDN and CDR2 FVKESK. CDR3 in amino acids: CASSQGREGPETQYF. The CDR3 DNA reads TGTGCCAGCAGCCAAGGCCGGGAGGGCCCCGAGACCCAGTACTTC. The full variable domain, in which reference TRBV14 and TRBJ2-5 provide the parts outside the CDR3, is EAGVTQFPSHSVIEKGQTVTLRCDPISGHDNLYWYRRVMGKEIKFLLHFVKESKQDESGMPNNRFLAERTGGTYSTLKVQPAELEDSGVYFCASSQGREGPETQYFGPGTRLLVL.

This clonotype was recorded once. This rearrangement joins TRBV18 to TRBJ2-6; maybe TRBD1 (5 bases). This CDR3 region has 16 residues. V lost 0 bases and J lost 0, with 6 bases in between. Germline V gene lookup returns CDR1 KGHSH and CDR2 LQKENI. The CDR3 DNA is TGTGCCAGCTCACCACCGGGGCGCTCTGGGGCCAACGTCCTGACTTTC. Protein sequence: CASSPPGRSGANVLTF. Filled out from reference TRBV18 and TRBJ2-6, the complete variable domain reads NAGVMQNPRHLVRRRGQEARLRCSPMKGHSHVYWYRQLPEEGLKFMVYLQKENIIDESGMPKERFSAEFPKEGPSILRIQQVVRGDSAAYFCASSPPGRSGANVLTFGAGSRLTVL.

This rearrangement joins TRBV30 to TRBJ1-1; D is unclear. Germline loops: CDR1 GTSNPN, CDR2 SVGIG (reference sequence). Trimming took 0 bases from V and 8 from J, leaving 10 bases between them. The CDR3 sequence is 12 residues long. CDR3 coding DNA: TGTGCCTGGAGTGTAGTGGCGCCAGAAGCTTTCTTT. Translated: CAWSVVAPEAFF. The full variable domain, its missing parts supplied by reference TRBV30 and TRBJ1-1, is SQTIHQWPATLVQPVGSPLSLECTVEGTSNPNLYWYRQAAGRGLQLLFYSVGIGQISSEVPQNLSASRPQDRQFILSSKKLLLSDSGFYLCAWSVVAPEAFFGQGTRLTVV.

J is TRBJ2-5 and V is TRBV7-2, with D unresolved. CDR1 and CDR2 (germline): SGHTA, FQGNSA. This CDR3 is built from 16 residues. Between the trimmed V and J ends, which lost 4 bases and 2 bases, there was a span of 17 bases. The CDR3 spells CASSSWFQDAQETQYF. The CDR3 bases are TGTGCCAGCAGCTCGTGGTTTCAAGACGCTCAAGAGACCCAGTACTTC.

This rearrangement joins TRBV30 to TRBJ2-7; 8 nucleotides align to TRBD2. Per the germline V gene, CDR1 is GTSNPN and CDR2 is SVGIG (reference sequence). The CDR3 extends over 13 amino acids. CDR3 in amino acids: CAGKIAGFYEQYF. In nucleotides, the CDR3 is TGTGCTGGGAAGATAGCGGGATTCTACGAGCAGTACTTC.